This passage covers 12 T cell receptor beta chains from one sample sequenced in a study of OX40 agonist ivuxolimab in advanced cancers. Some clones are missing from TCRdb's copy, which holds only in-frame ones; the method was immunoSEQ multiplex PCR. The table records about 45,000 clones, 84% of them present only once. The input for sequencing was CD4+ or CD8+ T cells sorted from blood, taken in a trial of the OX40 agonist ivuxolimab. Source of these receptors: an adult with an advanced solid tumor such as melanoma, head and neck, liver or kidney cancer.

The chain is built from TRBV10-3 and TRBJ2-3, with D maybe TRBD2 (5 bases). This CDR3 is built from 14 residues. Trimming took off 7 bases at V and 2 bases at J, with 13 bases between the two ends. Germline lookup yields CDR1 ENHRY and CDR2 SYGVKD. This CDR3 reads CAIKRQEFTDTQYF. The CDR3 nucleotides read TGTGCCATCAAGCGGCAGGAGTTCACAGATACGCAGTATTTT.

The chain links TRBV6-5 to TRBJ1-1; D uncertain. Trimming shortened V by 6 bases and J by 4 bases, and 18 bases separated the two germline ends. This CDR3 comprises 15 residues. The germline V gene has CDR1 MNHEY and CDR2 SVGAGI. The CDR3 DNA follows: TGTGCCAGCAGCCACCCAGTGGAGGGTGTCACTGAAGCTTTCTTT. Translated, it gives CASSHPVEGVTEAFF.

Here the CDR3 reads CASRSGPGELFF. The CDR3 DNA follows: TGTGCCAGCAGGTCTGGGCCCGGGGAGCTGTTTTTT. The V call is TRBV27, the J call TRBJ2-2; no clear D gene. V shed 6 bases and J shed 6 bases, with 8 bases lying between them. CDR3 length: 12 amino acids. Germline loops: CDR1 MNHEY, CDR2 SMNVEV (reference sequence).

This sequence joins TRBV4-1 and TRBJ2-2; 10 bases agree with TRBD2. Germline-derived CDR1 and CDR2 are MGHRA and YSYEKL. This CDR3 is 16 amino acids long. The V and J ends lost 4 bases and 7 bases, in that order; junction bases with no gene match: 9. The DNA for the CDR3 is TGCGCCAGCAGCCCCAGCGGGGGGGCCGTTAACGGGGAGCTGTTTTTT. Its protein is CASSPSGGAVNGELFF.

The CDR3 DNA sequence: TGTGCCAGCAGCCACGGAGGGAGCGAGCAGTACTTC. Its translation is CASSHGGSEQYF. The chain uses TRBV9 and TRBJ2-7; D might be TRBD2 (6 bases). V dropped 4 bases and J dropped 6 bases, with 11 bases sitting between them. The CDR3 extends over 12 amino acids. Per the germline V gene, CDR1 is SGDLS and CDR2 is YYNGEE.

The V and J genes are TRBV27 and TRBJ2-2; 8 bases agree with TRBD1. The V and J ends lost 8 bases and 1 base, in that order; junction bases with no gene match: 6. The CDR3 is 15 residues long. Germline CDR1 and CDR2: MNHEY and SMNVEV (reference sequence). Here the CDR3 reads CASATGDGNTGELFF. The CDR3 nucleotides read TGTGCCAGCGCGACAGGGGACGGGAACACCGGGGAGCTGTTTTTT.

CDR3 DNA: TGTGCCAGCAGTGAGTCGCAGGGGGGGAATTCACCCCTCCACTTT. This gives the protein CASSESQGGNSPLHF. This sequence joins TRBV2 and TRBJ1-6; 7 nucleotides match TRBD1. V was clipped by 3 bases and J by 7 bases; unmatched bases: 6. Per germline, CDR1 SNHLY and CDR2 FYNNEI. This CDR3 has 15 residues.

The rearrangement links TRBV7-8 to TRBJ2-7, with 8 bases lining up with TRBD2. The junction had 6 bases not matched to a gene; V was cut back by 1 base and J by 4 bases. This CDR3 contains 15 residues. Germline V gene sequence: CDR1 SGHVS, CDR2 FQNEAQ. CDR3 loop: CASSLDGSGIYEQYF. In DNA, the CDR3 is TGTGCCAGCAGCTTAGATGGTAGCGGGATATACGAGCAGTACTTC.

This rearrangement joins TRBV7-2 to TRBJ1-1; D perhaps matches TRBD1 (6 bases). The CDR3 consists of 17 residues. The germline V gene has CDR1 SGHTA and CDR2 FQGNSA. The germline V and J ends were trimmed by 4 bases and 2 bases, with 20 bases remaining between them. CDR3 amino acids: CASSSRDTFKFNTEAFF. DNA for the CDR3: TGTGCCAGCAGCTCGCGGGACACCTTTAAATTTAACACTGAAGCTTTCTTT.

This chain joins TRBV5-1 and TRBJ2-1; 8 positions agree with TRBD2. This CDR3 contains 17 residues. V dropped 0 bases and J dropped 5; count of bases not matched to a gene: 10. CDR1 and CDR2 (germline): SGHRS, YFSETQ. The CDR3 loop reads CASSLAGVGGGNNEQFF. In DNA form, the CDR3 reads TGCGCCAGCAGCTTGGCAGGAGTAGGCGGGGGGAACAATGAGCAGTTCTTC.

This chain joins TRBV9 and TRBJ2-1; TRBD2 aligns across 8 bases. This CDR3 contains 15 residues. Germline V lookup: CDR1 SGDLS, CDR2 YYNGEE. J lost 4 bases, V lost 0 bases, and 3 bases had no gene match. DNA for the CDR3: TGTGCCAGCAGCGTAGCGGGAGGGACTTACAATGAGCAGTTCTTC. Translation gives CASSVAGGTYNEQFF.

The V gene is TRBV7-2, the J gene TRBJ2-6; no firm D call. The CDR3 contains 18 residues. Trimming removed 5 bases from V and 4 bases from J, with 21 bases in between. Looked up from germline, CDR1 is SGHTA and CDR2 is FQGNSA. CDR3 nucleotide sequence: TGTGCCAGCAGCCCCCACAGCCCCTCAAGAACCGGGGCCAACGTCCTGACTTTC. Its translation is CASSPHSPSRTGANVLTF.